The 9 T cell receptor beta chains reported below all come from one sample, sequenced in a study of CD8+ T cells in alopecia areata. Extraction and reverse transcription of RNA yielded cDNA as the sequencing template. Sequenced by immunoSEQ multiplex PCR; TCRdb stores in-frame clones only, minus some. This table holds more than 95,000 clones, around 86% found once. Noted treatment: oral pan-JAK inhibitor, 5-10 mg twice daily. This specimen consisted of CD8+ T cells sorted from blood, obtained at approximately week 30, from a patient treated with tofacitinib. The receptors were gathered from a human donor with alopecia areata.

The chain couples TRBV29-1 to TRBJ2-7; TRBD1 matches at 12 bases. Germline loops: CDR1 SQVTM, CDR2 ANQGSEA. With 2 bases clipped from V and 6 bases from J, the junction kept 14 bases outside the gene matches. CDR3 length: 17 residues. CDR3 amino acids: CSVESGIPGQGAGEQYF. CDR3 nucleotide sequence: TGCAGCGTTGAAAGCGGGATACCGGGACAGGGGGCAGGCGAGCAGTACTTC.

The chain joins TRBV7-6 to TRBJ2-3; TRBD2 might be the D (6 bases). V lost 0 bases, J lost 2 bases, and 15 bases lay in between. CDR1 is SGHVS, CDR2 FNYEAQ, per germline. The CDR3 consists of 17 residues. In DNA form, the CDR3 reads TGTGCCAGCAGCTTAGCGCGGGAAGCGGGTCTCACAGATACGCAGTATTTT. Translated, it gives CASSLAREAGLTDTQYF.

V is TRBV21-1 and J is TRBJ1-5; the table assigns TRBD1, which was not confirmed against the DNA. TRBV21-1 has pseudogene status. This CDR3 has 16 residues. The CDR3 bases are TGTGCCAGCAGCAGGCCCGCCAGGGGGAGCAATCAGCCCCAGCATTTT. Amino acids: CASSRPARGSNQPQHF.

The genes are TRBV2 and TRBJ2-1; a weak D match, TRBD1 (6 bases). Germline assignment: CDR1 SNHLY and CDR2 FYNNEI. CDR3 length: 17 residues. Trimming removed 5 bases from V and 0 bases from J, with 17 bases in between. The CDR3 region has the DNA TGTGCCAGCAGTCGATGGACAGCCGTATACTCCTACAATGAGCAGTTCTTC. Its translation: CASSRWTAVYSYNEQFF.

The CDR3 nucleotides read TGTGCCAGCAGCTTAGACAGGGGTGGTGATGAGCAGTTCTTC. Its translation: CASSLDRGGDEQFF. The V call is TRBV7-9, the J call TRBJ2-1, with 7 bases aligning to TRBD1. The germline V gene encodes CDR1 SEHNR and CDR2 FQNEAQ (reference sequence). Trimming cost V 1 base and J 8 bases; bases outside gene matches: 5. The CDR3 totals 14 residues.

Here the CDR3 reads CASSLVSDSQETQYF. The CDR3 nucleotides are TGTGCCAGCAGCTTGGTTTCGGACAGTCAAGAGACCCAGTACTTC. This chain joins TRBV7-9 and TRBJ2-5; D might be TRBD1 (6 bases). The V gene's germline CDR1 is SEHNR and CDR2 FQNEAQ (reference sequence). This CDR3 contains 15 residues. The ends were cut back, 3 bases at V and 2 bases at J, with 13 bases in the middle. The full variable domain, completed using reference TRBV7-9 and TRBJ2-5, is DTGVSQNPRHKITKRGQNVTFRCDPISEHNRLYWYRQTLGQGPEFLTYFQNEAQLEKSRLLSDRFSAERPKGSFSTLEIQRTEQGDSAMYLCASSLVSDSQETQYFGPGTRLLVL.

The V call is TRBV2, the J call TRBJ1-1; D remains unclear. V lost 4 bases and J lost 7, with 7 bases in between. The length of the CDR3 is 11 residues. Germline CDR1 SNHLY, CDR2 FYNNEI. The CDR3 is CASSGGLEAFF. CDR3 DNA sequence: TGTGCCAGCAGTGGGGGTCTTGAAGCTTTCTTT.

The chain employs TRBV14 and TRBJ2-1; a possible D gene is TRBD1 (6 bases). Trimming took 3 bases from V and 5 from J, leaving 11 bases between them. This CDR3 has 14 amino acids. Germline-derived CDR1 and CDR2 are SGHDN and FVKESK. CDR3 nucleotide sequence: TGTGCCAGCAGCCAGACTCCAGGGGACAATGAGCAGTTCTTC. This gives the protein CASSQTPGDNEQFF. The complete variable domain, with remaining parts taken from reference TRBV14 and TRBJ2-1, reads EAGVTQFPSHSVIEKGQTVTLRCDPISGHDNLYWYRRVMGKEIKFLLHFVKESKQDESGMPNNRFLAERTGGTYSTLKVQPAELEDSGVYFCASSQTPGDNEQFFGPGTRLTVL.

This clone showed up just once. This rearrangement joins TRBV29-1 to TRBJ2-5; D not resolved. Germline CDR1 is SQVTM and CDR2 is ANQGSEA. The CDR3 runs to 13 residues. V was shortened by 7 bases and J by 5 bases, with 17 bases between the two germline ends. In DNA form, the CDR3 reads TGCAGCGCCGCCCCGTCTGGGTATGAGACCCAGTACTTC. This gives the protein CSAAPSGYETQYF.